Sequencing of this TCR beta chain was carried out in a study of molecular identifiers for immune sequencing clone quantification. Regarding the study as a whole: Over 98% of CMV-specific effector molecules, but under 1% of naive ones, were in clones above 20 copies. Identical barcode-sharing TCR molecules could lead to underestimated sizes for highly expanded clones.

Naive CD8 libraries used 20,000 to 1,000,000 sorted cells and 10%, 30% or 50% RNA. The V end was cut by 7 bases, the J end by 6 bases, with 13 bases between. This CDR3 is 12 amino acids long. A remark on this clonotype: The antigen is undetermined.

It was with previously described methods and listed TCR primers that bulk TCR libraries were made. MiXCR, run by TCRdb on the PCR reads, gives a single entry per CDR3 protein. The sample lists 60,000 to 70,000 distinct CDR3 sequences, under 20% occurring once. The V gene is TRBV12-3 or TRBV12-4, the J gene TRBJ2-7; the D gene could be TRBD1 or TRBD2 (5 bases each). The sequencing sample was made of naive CD8+ T cells from blood, with Jurkat cell RNA spiked in. Subset specified: FACS-sorted CD8+CD4-CCR7+CD45RA+ naive T cells. The TCR was taken from a human donor in good health. Some libraries in this study had Jurkat cell RNA spiked in. The CDR3 sequence: CASKGLAGEQYF. DNA of the CDR3: TGTGCCAGCAAGGGGCTAGCTGGCGAGCAGTACTTC.